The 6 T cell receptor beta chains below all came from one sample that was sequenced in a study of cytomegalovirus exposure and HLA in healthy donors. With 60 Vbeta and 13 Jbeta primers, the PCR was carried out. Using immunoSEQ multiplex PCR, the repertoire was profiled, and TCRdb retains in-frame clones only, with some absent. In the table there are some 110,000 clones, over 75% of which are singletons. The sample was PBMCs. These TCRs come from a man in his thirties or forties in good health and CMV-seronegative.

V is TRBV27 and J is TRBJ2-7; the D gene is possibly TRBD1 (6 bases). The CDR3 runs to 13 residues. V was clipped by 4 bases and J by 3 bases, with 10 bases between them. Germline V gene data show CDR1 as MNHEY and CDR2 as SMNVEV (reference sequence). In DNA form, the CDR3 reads TGTGCCAGCAGTTCGACAGGAGTCTACGAGCAGTACTTC. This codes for CASSSTGVYEQYF.

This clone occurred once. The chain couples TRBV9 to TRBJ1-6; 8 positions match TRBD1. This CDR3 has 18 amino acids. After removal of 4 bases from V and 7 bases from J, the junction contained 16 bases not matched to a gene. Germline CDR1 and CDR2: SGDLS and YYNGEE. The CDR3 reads CASSQGQGANYRNSPLHF. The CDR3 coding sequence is TGTGCCAGCAGCCAGGGGCAGGGGGCAAACTATAGAAATTCACCCCTCCACTTT.

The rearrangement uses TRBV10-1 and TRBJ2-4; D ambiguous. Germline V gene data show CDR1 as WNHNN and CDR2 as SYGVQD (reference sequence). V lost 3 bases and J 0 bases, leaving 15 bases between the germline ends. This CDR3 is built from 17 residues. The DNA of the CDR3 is TGCGCCAGCAGTGAATCCCAGGCAATTATAGCCAAAAACATTCAGTACTTC. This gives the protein CASSESQAIIAKNIQYF.

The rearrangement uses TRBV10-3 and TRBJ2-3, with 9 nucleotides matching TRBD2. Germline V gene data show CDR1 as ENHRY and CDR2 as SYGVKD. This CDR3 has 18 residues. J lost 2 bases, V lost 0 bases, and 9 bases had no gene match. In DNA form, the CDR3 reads TGTGCCATCAGTGAGTCCCCCCTAACTAGCGGGCCCACAGATACGCAGTATTTT. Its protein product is CAISESPLTSGPTDTQYF.

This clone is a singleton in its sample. CDR3 sequence (DNA): TGTGCCAGCAGTGGAGTTTACAATGAGCAGTTCTTC. Translation gives CASSGVYNEQFF. The chain joins TRBV25-1 to TRBJ2-1; no firm D call. Germline values: CDR1 MGHDK, CDR2 SYGVNS. V lost 4 bases and J lost 4, with 5 bases in between. The CDR3 is 12 residues long.

CDR3 loop: CASSFSPRGHEQYF. As DNA, the CDR3 is TGTGCCAGCAGCTTTAGTCCGAGAGGCCACGAGCAGTACTTC. The chain has TRBV5-4 and TRBJ2-7; unclear D gene. The V gene lost 2 bases and the J gene lost 5 bases, with 14 bases spanning the gap. Germline values: CDR1 SGHNT, CDR2 YYREEE (reference sequence). This CDR3 is built from 14 residues. The full variable domain, with the rest looked up from reference TRBV5-4 and TRBJ2-7, is ETGVTQSPTHLIKTRGQQVTLRCSSQSGHNTVSWYQQALGQGPQFIFQYYREEENGRGNFPPRFSGLQFPNYSSELNVNALELDDSALYLCASSFSPRGHEQYFGPGTRLTVT.